The sequence of this T cell receptor beta chain was determined in a study of T cells in Graves' hyperthyroidism and ophthalmopathy. Ophthalmopathy patients had moderate-to-severe active disease, CAS ≥3, NOSPECS ≥4, and disease duration under 3 months. Study-level results: Among clonotypes expanded in thyroid above 0.001, most were also found in blood. The authors' 13 V-J model separated ophthalmopathy from stable hyperthyroidism.

Details on this clonotype: The antigen remains unidentified. The junction and the germline gene differ at one end; a read error may be behind it.

Amplification yielded TCR beta CDR3 regions, with RNA transcripts as the source. TCR CDR3 regions were first amplified by RT-PCR with HTBI primers. TCRdb ran MiXCR on the multiplex PCR reads and lists one entry per CDR3 protein. This table holds some 570,000 distinct CDR3 sequences, about 14% found once. The germline V gene has CDR1 MDHEN and CDR2 SYDVKM. The CDR3 is made up of 17 amino acids. The material sequenced was blood. This clonotype was obtained from a woman in her late teens or twenties with Graves' ophthalmopathy. The chain employs TRBV28 and TRBJ1-1; no reliable D call. CDR3 DNA: TGTGCCAGCAGTTTAATCTCGCTGGGAGGCATGAACATTGAAGCTTTCTTT. As protein: CASSLISLGGMNIEAFF.